This TCR beta chain comes out of a study of blood T cells in healthy people across ages. Study outcomes and limitations: TCR beta diversity per million T cells fell roughly linearly with age. It was found that TCR beta diversity correlated strongly with the percentage of naive T cells.

Then a second PCR, running roughly 7 to 11 cycles, was carried out with a sample-barcoded 5' primer and a J-beta primer mix. One entry per CDR3 protein results from TCRdb running MiXCR on the 5' RACE reads. The sample includes around 1.5 million distinct CDR3 sequences, roughly 45% of them seen just once. Between the trimmed V and J ends, which lost 0 bases and 0 bases, there was a span of 9 bases. Germline lookup yields CDR1 MGHRA and CDR2 YSYEKL. The CDR3 has 15 residues. This clonotype was detected a few times. What it binds is not known. V and J are TRBV4-1 and TRBJ2-7; D gene ambiguous. The sequencing sample was made of blood. The sequence derives from a woman aged 18-29 years in good health. This CDR3 reads CASSQDVAISYEQYF. In DNA, the CDR3 is TGCGCCAGCAGCCAAGATGTAGCTATCTCCTACGAGCAGTACTTC.